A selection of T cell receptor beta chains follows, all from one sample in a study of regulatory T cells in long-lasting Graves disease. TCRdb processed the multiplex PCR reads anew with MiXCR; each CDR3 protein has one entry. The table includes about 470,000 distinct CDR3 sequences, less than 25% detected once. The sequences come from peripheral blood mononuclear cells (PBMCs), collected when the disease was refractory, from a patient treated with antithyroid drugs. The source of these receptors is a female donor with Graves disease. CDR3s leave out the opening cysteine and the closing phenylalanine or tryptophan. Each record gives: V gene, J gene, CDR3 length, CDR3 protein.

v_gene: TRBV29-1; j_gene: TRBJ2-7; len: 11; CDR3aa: SVGAGRPYEQY
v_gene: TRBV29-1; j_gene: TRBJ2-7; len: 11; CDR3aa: SGGEGIRYEQY
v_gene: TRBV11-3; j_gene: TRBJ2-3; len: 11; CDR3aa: ASSLVGVHTQY
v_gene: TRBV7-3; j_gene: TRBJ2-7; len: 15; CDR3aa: ASSQTPGQAPIYEQY
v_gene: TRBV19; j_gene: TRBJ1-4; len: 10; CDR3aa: ASRGLGEKLF
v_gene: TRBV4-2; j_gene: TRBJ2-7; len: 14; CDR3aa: ASSPRAAPSEDEQY
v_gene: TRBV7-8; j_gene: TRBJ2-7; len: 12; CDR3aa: ASSPGSGSYEQY
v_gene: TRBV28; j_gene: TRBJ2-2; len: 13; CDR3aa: ASTSIHRATGELF
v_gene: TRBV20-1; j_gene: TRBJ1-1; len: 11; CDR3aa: SASGQGATEAF
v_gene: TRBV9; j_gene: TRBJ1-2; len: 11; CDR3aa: ASSVGGNYGYT
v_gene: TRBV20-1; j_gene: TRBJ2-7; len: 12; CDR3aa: SGKAGGFSYEQY
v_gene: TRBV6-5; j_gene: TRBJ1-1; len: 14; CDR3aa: ASSYSTPGWNTEAF
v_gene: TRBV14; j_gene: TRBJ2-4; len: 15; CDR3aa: ASSQNPGTLAKNIQY
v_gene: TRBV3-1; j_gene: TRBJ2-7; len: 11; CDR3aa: ASAPARNYEQY
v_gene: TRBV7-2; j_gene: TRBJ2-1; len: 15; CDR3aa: ASSWGPGTTVDNEQF
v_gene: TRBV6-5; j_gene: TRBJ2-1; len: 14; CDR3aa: ASSFSTSGDYNEQF